This TCR beta chain was sequenced for a study of regulatory T cells in long-lasting Graves disease. This clonotype showed up many times. The time point: newly diagnosed GD, antithyroid drugs for less than 3 months. Preparation of the TCR library used RNA extracted from PBMCs. Both iRepertoire HTBI primers and Arm-PCR of CDR3 regions were used to build the TCR beta libraries. Each CDR3 protein gets one entry after TCRdb re-called the multiplex PCR reads with MiXCR. The sample has 530,000 or so distinct CDR3 sequences, roughly 12% seen once. Germline CDR1 reads DFQATT; CDR2 reads SNEGSKA (reference sequence). V lost 5 bases to trimming and J lost 1 base; unmatched junction nucleotides: 8. This CDR3 has 15 residues. This sample also appeared in a second study, on T cells in Graves' hyperthyroidism and ophthalmopathy.

The source is a man under 40 with Graves disease. The specimen was peripheral blood mononuclear cells (PBMCs), collected at new diagnosis, from a patient treated with antithyroid drugs. The J gene is TRBJ2-3, the V gene TRBV20-1; 8 bases match TRBD2. CDR3 amino acids: CSAPSGTRGTDTQYF. The CDR3 DNA reads as TGCAGTGCTCCCTCCGGGACTAGAGGCACAGATACGCAGTATTTT.